One T cell receptor (beta chain) is described in this entry. Its antigen is not identified. Trimming shortened V by 0 bases and J by 0 bases, and 8 bases separated the two germline ends. The CDR3 is 15 residues long. Germline values: CDR1 MNHNY, CDR2 SVGAGI (reference sequence). Only in-frame clones appear in the TCRdb table, and some are missing; sequencing was by immunoSEQ multiplex PCR. The sample lists some 70,000 clones; about 80% were seen once. This sample was included in a study of vaccination effects on CD4 cells after COVID-19. Antigen-specific CD4+ T cells expanded by the ViraFEST assay with viral peptide pools were then sequenced. Once cultured for approximately 10 days, the cells underwent separation to obtain CD4+ T cells. Each participant received a vaccine that was either BNT162b2 or mRNA-1273, given as two doses.

The sequence was obtained from a human donor who received a COVID-19 vaccine. This specimen was CD4+ T cells from PBMCs cultured with HCoV-229E spike peptides, taken after COVID-19 vaccination. This rearrangement joins TRBV6-6 to TRBJ1-1; tentative D call: TRBD1 (5 bases). The CDR3 loop is CASSYSGTLNTEAFF. The CDR3 DNA follows: TGTGCCAGCAGTTACTCAGGGACGTTGAACACTGAAGCTTTCTTT.